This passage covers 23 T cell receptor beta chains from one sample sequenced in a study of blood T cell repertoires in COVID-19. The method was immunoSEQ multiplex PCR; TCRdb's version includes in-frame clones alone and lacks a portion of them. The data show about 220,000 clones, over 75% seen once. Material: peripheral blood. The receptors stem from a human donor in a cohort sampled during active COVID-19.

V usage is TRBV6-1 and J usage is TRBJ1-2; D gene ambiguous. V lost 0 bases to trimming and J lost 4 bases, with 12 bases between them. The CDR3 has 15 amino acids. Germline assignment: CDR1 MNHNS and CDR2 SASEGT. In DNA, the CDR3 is TGTGCCAGCAGTGAAGCAAATCGTGCAGGCTATGGCTACACCTTC. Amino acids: CASSEANRAGYGYTF.

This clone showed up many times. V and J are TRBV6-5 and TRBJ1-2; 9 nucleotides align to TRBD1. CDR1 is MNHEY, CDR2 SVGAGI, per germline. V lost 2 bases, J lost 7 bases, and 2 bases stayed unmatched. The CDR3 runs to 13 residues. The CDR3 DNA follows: TGTGCCAGCAGTTACAGGGACAGGGCTGGCTACACCTTC. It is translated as CASSYRDRAGYTF.

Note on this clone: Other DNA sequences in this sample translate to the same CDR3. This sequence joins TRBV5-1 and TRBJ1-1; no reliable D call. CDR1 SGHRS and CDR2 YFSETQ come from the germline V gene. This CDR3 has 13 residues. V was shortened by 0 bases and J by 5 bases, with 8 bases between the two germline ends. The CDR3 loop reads CASSLAGRTEAFF. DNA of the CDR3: TGCGCCAGCAGCTTGGCTGGGAGAACTGAAGCTTTCTTT.

CDR3 sequence reads: CASRTALSTEAFF. The CDR3 DNA reads as TGTGCCAGCCGGACAGCCCTGTCCACTGAAGCTTTCTTT. V gene TRBV28 combines with J gene TRBJ1-1, with D perhaps matching TRBD1 (6 bases). V was shortened by 8 bases and J by 4 bases, with 14 bases between the two germline ends. CDR3 length equals 13 residues. Germline lookup yields CDR1 MDHEN and CDR2 SYDVKM.

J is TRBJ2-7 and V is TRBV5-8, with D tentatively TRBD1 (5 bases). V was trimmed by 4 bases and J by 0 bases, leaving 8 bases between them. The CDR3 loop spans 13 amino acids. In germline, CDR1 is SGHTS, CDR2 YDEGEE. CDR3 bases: TGTGCCAGCAGCCGTGGACACTCCTACGAGCAGTACTTC. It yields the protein CASSRGHSYEQYF.

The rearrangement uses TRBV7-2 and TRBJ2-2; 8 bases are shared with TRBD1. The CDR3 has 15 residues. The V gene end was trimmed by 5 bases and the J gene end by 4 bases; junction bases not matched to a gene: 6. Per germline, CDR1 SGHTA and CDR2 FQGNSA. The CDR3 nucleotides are TGTGCCAGCAGCCCGGACAGGGTGAGCACCGGGGAGCTGTTTTTT. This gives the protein CASSPDRVSTGELFF.

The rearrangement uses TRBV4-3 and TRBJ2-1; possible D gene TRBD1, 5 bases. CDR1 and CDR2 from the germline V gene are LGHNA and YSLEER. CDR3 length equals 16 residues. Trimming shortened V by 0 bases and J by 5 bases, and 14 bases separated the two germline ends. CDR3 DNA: TGCGCCAGCAGCCAAGATCAGGGTAGGACAAACAATGAGCAGTTCTTC. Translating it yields CASSQDQGRTNNEQFF.

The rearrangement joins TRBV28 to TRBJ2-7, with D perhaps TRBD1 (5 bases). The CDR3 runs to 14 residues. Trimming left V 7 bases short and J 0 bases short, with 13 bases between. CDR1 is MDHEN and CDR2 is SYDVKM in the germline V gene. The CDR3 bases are TGTGCCAGCATCCAGGGCTCGTTCTCCTACGAGCAGTACTTC. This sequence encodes CASIQGSFSYEQYF.

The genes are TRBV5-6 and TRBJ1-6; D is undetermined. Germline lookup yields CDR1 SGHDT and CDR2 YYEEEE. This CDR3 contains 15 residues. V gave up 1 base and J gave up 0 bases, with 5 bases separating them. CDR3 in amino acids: CASSLRSSYNSPLHF. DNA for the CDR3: TGTGCCAGCAGCTTGAGGAGCTCCTATAATTCACCCCTCCACTTT.

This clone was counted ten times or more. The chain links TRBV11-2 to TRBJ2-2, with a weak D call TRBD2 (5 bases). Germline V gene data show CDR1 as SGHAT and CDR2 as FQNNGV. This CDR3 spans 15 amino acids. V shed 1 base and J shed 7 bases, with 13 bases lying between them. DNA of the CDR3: TGTGCCAGCAGCTTAGGGAGGCCCGGTCACGGGGAGCTGTTTTTT. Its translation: CASSLGRPGHGELFF.

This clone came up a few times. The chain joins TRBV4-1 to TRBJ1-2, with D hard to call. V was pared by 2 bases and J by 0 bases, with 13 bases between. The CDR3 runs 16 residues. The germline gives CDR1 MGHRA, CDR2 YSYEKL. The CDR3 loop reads CASSQQAVPANYGYTF. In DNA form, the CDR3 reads TGCGCCAGCAGCCAACAGGCCGTTCCTGCTAACTATGGCTACACCTTC.

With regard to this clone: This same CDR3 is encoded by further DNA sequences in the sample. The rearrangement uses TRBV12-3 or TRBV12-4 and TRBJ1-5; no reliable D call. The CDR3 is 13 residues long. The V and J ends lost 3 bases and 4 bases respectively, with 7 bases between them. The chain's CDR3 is CASSFGGNQPQHF. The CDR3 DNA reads TGTGCCAGCAGTTTCGGCGGGAATCAGCCCCAGCATTTT.

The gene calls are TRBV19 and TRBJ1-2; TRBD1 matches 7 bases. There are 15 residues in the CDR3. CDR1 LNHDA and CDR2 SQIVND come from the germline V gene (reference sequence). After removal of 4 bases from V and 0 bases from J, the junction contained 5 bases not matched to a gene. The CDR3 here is CASSRWDSSNYGYTF. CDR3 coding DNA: TGTGCCAGTAGTAGATGGGACAGTTCTAACTATGGCTACACCTTC.

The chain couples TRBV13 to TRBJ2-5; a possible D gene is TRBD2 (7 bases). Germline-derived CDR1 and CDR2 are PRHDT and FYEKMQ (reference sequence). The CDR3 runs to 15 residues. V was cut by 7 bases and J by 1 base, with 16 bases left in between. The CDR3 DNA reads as TGTGCCAGCACCCAAAGGGGGGGGCCCCAAGAGACCCAGTACTTC. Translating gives CASTQRGGPQETQYF.

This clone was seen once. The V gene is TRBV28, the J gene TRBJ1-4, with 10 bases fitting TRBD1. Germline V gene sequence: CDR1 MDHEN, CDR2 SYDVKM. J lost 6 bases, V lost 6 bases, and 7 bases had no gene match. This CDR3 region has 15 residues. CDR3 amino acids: CASSRGGQGYEKLFF. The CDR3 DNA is TGTGCCAGCAGCCGGGGGGGACAGGGGTATGAAAAACTGTTTTTT.

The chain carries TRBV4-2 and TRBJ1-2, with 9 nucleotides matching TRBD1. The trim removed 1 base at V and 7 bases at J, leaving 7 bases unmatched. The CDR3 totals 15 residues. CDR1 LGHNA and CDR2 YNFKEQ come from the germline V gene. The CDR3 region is CASSQVGQGNAGYTF. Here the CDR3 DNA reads TGTGCCAGCAGCCAAGTGGGACAGGGCAACGCTGGCTACACCTTC.

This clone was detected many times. The CDR3 is CASSREGLAVNEQFF. In DNA, the CDR3 is TGTGCCAGCAGCCGGGAGGGACTAGCGGTCAATGAGCAGTTCTTC. The rearrangement uses TRBV5-4 and TRBJ2-1; the match to TRBD2 covers 11 bases. The germline V gene encodes CDR1 SGHNT and CDR2 YYREEE (reference sequence). Trimming at V came to 4 bases and at J to 6 bases, leaving 6 bases not matched to a gene. The CDR3 sequence is 15 residues long.

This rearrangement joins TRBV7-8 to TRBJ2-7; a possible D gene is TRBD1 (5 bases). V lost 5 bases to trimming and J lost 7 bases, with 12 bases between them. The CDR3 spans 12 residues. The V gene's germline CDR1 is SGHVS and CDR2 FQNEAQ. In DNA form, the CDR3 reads TGTGCCAGCAGCAAAGACAGCCCTGAGCAGTACTTC. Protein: CASSKDSPEQYF.

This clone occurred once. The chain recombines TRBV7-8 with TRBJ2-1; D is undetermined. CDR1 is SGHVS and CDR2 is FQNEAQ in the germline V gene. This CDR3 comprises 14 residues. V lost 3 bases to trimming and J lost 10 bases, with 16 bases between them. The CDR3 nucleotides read TGTGCCAGCAGCTTGGCCCGCCTAGGAAGCGAGCAGTTCTTC. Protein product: CASSLARLGSEQFF.

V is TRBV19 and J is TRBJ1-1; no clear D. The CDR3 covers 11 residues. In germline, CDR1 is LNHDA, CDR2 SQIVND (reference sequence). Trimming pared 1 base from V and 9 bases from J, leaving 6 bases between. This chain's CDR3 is CASSIATKAFF. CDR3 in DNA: TGTGCCAGTAGTATAGCGACTAAAGCTTTCTTT.

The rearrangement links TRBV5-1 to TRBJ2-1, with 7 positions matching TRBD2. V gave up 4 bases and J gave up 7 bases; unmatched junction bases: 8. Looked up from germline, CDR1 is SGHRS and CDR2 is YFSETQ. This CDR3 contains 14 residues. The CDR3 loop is CASSLTWGGNEQFF. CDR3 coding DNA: TGCGCCAGCAGCCTCACCTGGGGGGGGAATGAGCAGTTCTTC.

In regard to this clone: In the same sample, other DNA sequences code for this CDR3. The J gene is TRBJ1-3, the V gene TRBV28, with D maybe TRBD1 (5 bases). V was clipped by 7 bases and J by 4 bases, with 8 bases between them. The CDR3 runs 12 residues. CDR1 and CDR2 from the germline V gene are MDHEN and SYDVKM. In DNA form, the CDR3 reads TGTGCCAGCAAAACAGGAGGAAACACCATATATTTT. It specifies CASKTGGNTIYF.

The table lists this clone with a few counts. CDR3: CASTLGGIGETQYF. The CDR3 bases are TGTGCCAGCACCCTCGGGGGGATTGGGGAGACCCAGTACTTC. The chain joins TRBV11-2 to TRBJ2-5; 7 nucleotides line up with TRBD2. This CDR3 is built from 14 residues. The junction had 10 bases not matched to a gene; V was cut back by 7 bases and J by 5 bases. Germline V gene data show CDR1 as SGHAT and CDR2 as FQNNGV.